This T cell receptor beta chain was obtained from a study of vaccination effects on CD4 cells after COVID-19. The study, taken as a whole, reports: Clonal contraction was marked in infection- and vaccine-induced clones late after vaccination.

This clone was seen a handful of times. Its antigen remains unknown. Some clones are missing from TCRdb's copy, which holds only in-frame ones; the method was immunoSEQ multiplex PCR. The sample comprises approximately 40,000 clones, 73% of which are singletons, and 25% to 35% rests with the top ten. Germline loops: CDR1 SGHTA, CDR2 FQGTGA. The ends lost 2 bases at V and 15 bases at J; junction bases unmatched: 8. This CDR3 contains 13 residues. Antigen-specific CD4+ T cells were first expanded with viral peptide pools by the ViraFEST assay and only then sequenced. Having been cultured for 9 to 11 days, the cells underwent CD4+ T cell isolation. PCR showed that the person got SARS-CoV-2 infection at some point between March and December 2020.

The TCR sequence derives from a human donor who had a prior SARS-CoV-2 infection. The chain has TRBV7-3 and TRBJ2-1, with 9 bases matching TRBD2. Specimen: CD4+ T cells from PBMCs cultured with a peptide pool, collected before COVID-19 vaccination. CDR3 sequence: CASSLAGGPFLFF. The DNA of the CDR3 is TGTGCCAGCAGCTTAGCGGGAGGGCCTTTTTTGTTCTTC.